This TCR beta chain was observed in a study of shared clonotypes between healthy human individuals. Study-level points and caveats: Clonotype sharing among donors, it was expected, would be affected by sequencing depth.

With regard to this clone: The antigen is not known.

None of the donors, who were healthy HIV-negative adults, had recently had acute infections or vaccinations. A split of CD4+ cells into CD45RA+ naive and CD45RA-negative memory subsets was performed. Some clones are missing from TCRdb's copy, which holds only in-frame ones; the method was immunoSEQ multiplex PCR. The sample yields approximately 2,300,000 clones, under 95% seen once. Sequenced sample: naive CD4+ T cells from PBMCs. The subset here: CD45RA+ positively selected. This sequence originates from a man between 18 and 35 years old in good health. Some clones in this sample may be carry-over from other donors' samples.

The chain's CDR3 is CASSSQGAINIQYF. CDR3 bases: TGTGCCAGCAGCTCACAGGGGGCCATCAACATTCAGTACTTC. This chain uses TRBV7-6 with TRBJ2-4, with 9 bases matching TRBD1. V gave up 4 bases and J gave up 7 bases; unmatched junction bases: 5. CDR1 is SGHVS and CDR2 is FNYEAQ in the germline V gene. This CDR3 region has 14 residues.